Sequencing of this T cell receptor (beta chain) was carried out in a study of neurological immune-mediated disorders (dated by TCRdb to the late 2010s). Broadly, across the study: Among the approximately 35 multiple sclerosis patients, relapsing-remitting MS accounted for some 30 and secondary progressive MS accounted for 3. Peripheral blood TCR-beta repertoires from patients with HTLV-I-associated myelopathy (HAM/TSP), patients with multiple sclerosis, and healthy controls were compared in the study using UMI-based sequencing. Longitudinal samples, technical triplicates and paired sorted CD4+ and CD8+ T-cell subsets, alongside PBMC samples, were included among the roughly 97 TCR-beta libraries. Of the roughly 68 subjects in the cohort, around 15 were HAM/TSP patients, about 34 were multiple sclerosis patients, and about 20 were healthy controls.

Findings and caveats that apply to the study as a whole: Across subjects, expanded clones never shared an identical CDR3 amino acid sequence, which suggests that the TCR-beta repertoires in every group were private. TCR clonal expansion was greatest in HAM/TSP patients and smallest in MS patients, who ranked below even healthy controls. The MS cluster showed no association with clinical or MRI features, and the authors stated that larger cohorts are needed. In a phylogenetic analysis, the repertoires of 18 out of 34 MS patients fell into a single cluster of related CDR3 sequences, pointing to a possible signature at the repertoire level.

For the unsorted PBMC libraries, 2 million PBMCs were stored in RNAlater at -80 degrees C until RNA extraction and were used to generate the libraries. Multiple sclerosis patients were enrolled in a US clinical protocol under which disease progression was evaluated by magnetic resonance imaging. PBMCs were separated from peripheral blood using Ficoll-Hypaque density gradient centrifugation and then cryopreserved in liquid nitrogen. This clonotype was seen ten or more times. This clone's antigen is unknown. No base qualities exist here, and no much larger clone lies one base off it. cDNA was synthesized by template-switch 5'RACE using a primer carrying a 10-nucleotide random unique molecular identifier by which each TCR transcript was tagged. Each sequencing run produced over 160 million TCR-beta sequences covering 15-18 subjects. Total RNA was extracted with the RNeasy kit. TCR-beta VDJ regions were amplified with primers for the TCR constant region and the 5'RACE anchor, using the KAPA Real-time Library Amplification kit. Sample indexes and Illumina adaptors were added in a first PCR, after which library yield was increased in a second PCR. After purification with Ampure beads, the TCR product of roughly 650 bp was size-selected on a 2% E-gel SizeSelection system. Library quality was checked on a Bioanalyzer, concentration was measured with Qubit, and libraries were quantified with the Kapa Library Quantification kit before pooling. An Illumina HiSeq 2500 was used to sequence the libraries paired-end at 2 x 150 bp. To increase sequence diversity, roughly 23-30% phiX was spiked into each library pool. The authors' analysis ran thus. The UMI-based MiGEC pipeline processed quality-filtered reads and removed over 80% of raw TCR sequences during error correction. IMGT germline references were used for aligning VDJ genes, and each clonotype was defined as a unique CDR3 amino acid sequence together with its V-J genes. VDJtools evaluated clonal expansion, Shannon diversity and CDR3 relatedness (CalcPairwiseDistances, ClusterSamples); CLCbio workbench built phylogenetic trees. A clone was classed as expanded if it had 8 or more unique UMIs, a cutoff based on coefficient-of-variation modelling across technical triplicates. The public reads were quality trimmed at Q25 with fastp and then assembled into clones with MiXCR by TCRdb, keeping productive beta chains. Rows merge per CDR3 protein into single entries with the most common DNA and genes. None of the V and J calls come from the authors' own analysis; TCRdb made them. The sample table lists about 58,000 distinct CDR3 sequences, approximately 3.1% of them with a count of one. Roughly 6.6% of the sample goes to the ten largest clones.

V sheds 6 bases and J sheds 4 bases, leaving 15 bases between their ends. Its CDR3 holds 15 amino acids, cysteine through phenylalanine. This entry keeps only the CDR3 DNA: 45 bases, framed from base 1. The germline V gene (reference sequence) gives CDR1 as SEHNR and CDR2 as FQNEAQ. The sequence joins TRBV7-9 to TRBJ1-4; the D gene identity is not certain. Sequencing used PBMCs. The sequence was obtained from a woman aged 55-70 years with multiple sclerosis. In nucleotide form, the sequence is TGTGCCAGCAGTGAGGGCACCCAGCTTAATGAAAAACTGTTTTTT. This yields the protein CASSEGTQLNEKLFF.